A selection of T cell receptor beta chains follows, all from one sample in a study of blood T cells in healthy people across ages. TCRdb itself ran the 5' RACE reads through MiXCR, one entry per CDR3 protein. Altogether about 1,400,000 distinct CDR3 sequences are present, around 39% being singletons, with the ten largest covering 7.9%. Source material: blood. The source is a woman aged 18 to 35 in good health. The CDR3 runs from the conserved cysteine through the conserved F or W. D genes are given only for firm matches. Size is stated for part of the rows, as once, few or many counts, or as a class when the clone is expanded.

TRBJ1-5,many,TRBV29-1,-,CSVGENSNQPQHF,TGCAGCGTTGGGGAGAATAGCAATCAGCCCCAGCATTTT
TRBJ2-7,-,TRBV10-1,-,CASSKLSRAGRNYEQYF,TGCGCCAGCAGCAAATTATCCCGTGCGGGACGGAACTACGAGCAGTACTTC
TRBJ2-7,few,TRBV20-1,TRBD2,CSAAFGPGGTYEQYF,TGCAGTGCTGCCTTTGGACCGGGGGGGACCTACGAGCAGTACTTC
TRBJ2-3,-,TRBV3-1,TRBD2,CASSQLSGGHDTQYF,TGTGCCAGCAGCCAACTATCGGGAGGGCATGATACGCAGTATTTT
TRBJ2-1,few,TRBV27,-,CASSTGDYNEQFF,TGTGCCAGCAGTACGGGGGACTACAATGAGCAGTTCTTC
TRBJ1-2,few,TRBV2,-,CASSDGTSTAFYGYTF,TGTGCCAGCAGCGACGGGACCTCGACAGCTTTTTATGGCTACACCTTC
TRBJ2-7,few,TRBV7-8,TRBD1,CASRGTEAYEQYF,TGTGCCAGCAGAGGGACAGAGGCCTACGAGCAGTACTTC
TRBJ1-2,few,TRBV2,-,CASSEMDGYTF,TGTGCCAGCAGTGAAATGGATGGCTACACCTTC
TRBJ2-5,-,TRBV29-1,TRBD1,CSVGAQGGETQYF,TGCAGCGTTGGAGCACAGGGGGGAGAGACCCAGTACTTC
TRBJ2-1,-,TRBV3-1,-,CASSHPTGAGMYNEQFF,TGTGCCAGCAGCCACCCCACAGGGGCGGGAATGTACAATGAGCAGTTCTTC
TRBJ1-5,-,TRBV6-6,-,CASTSRVGAEMQPQHF,TGTGCCAGCACCTCACGGGTCGGTGCTGAGATGCAGCCCCAGCATTTT
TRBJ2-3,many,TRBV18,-,CASSLSTPTDTQYF,TGTGCCAGCTCACTTTCGACCCCCACAGATACGCAGTATTTT
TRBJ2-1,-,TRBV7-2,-,CASRIPLNNEQFF,TGTGCCAGCAGAATACCACTAAACAATGAGCAGTTCTTC